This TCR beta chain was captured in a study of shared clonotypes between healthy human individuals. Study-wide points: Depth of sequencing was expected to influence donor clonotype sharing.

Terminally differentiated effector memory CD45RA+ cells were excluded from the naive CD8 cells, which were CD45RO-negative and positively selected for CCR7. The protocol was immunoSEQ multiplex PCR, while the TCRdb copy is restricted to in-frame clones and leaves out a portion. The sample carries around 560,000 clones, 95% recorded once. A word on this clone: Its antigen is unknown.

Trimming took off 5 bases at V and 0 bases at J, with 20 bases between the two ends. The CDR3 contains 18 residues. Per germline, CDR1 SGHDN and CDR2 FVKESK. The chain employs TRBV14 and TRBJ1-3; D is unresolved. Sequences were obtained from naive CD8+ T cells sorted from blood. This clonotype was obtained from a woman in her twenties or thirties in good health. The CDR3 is CASSTTVKGSGSGNTIYF. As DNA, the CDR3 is TGTGCCAGCAGCACTACTGTCAAGGGTTCAGGCTCTGGAAACACCATATATTTT.